The next 19 T cell receptor beta chains were all read from a single sample in a study of shared clonotypes between healthy human individuals. The table came from immunoSEQ multiplex PCR; TCRdb's copy has only in-frame clones and leaves some out. The sample includes around 450,000 clones, 79% seen only once; the top ten take 13%. Sequences were obtained from PBMCs. These TCRs come from a woman in her thirties or forties in good health. Some clones in this sample may be carry-over from other donors' samples.

The gene calls are TRBV5-1 and TRBJ2-3; 8 positions agree with TRBD1. The V gene end was trimmed by 1 base and the J gene end by 4 bases; junction bases not matched to a gene: 5. The germline gives CDR1 SGHRS, CDR2 YFSETQ. The CDR3 runs 15 residues. The CDR3 reads CASSLLDRDADTQYF. In DNA, the CDR3 is TGCGCCAGCAGCTTGTTGGACAGGGATGCAGATACGCAGTATTTT. Complete variable domain (other parts from reference TRBV5-1 and TRBJ2-3): KAGVTQTPRYLIKTRGQQVTLSCSPISGHRSVSWYQQTPGQGLQFLFEYFSETQRNKGNFPGRFSGRQFSNSRSEMNVSTLELGDSALYLCASSLLDRDADTQYFGPGTRLTVL.

The chain carries TRBV29-1 and TRBJ1-5; D uncertain. Trimming removed 7 bases from V and 7 bases from J, with 20 bases in between. The CDR3 length is 14 residues. Germline V gene data show CDR1 as SQVTM and CDR2 as ANQGSEA. The CDR3 loop reads CSAADSQRRQPQHF. CDR3 nucleotide sequence: TGCAGCGCGGCGGATTCTCAGCGTCGGCAGCCCCAGCATTTT.

This clone was picked up a small number of times. The rearrangement uses TRBV4-2 and TRBJ1-1; no reliable D call. This CDR3 is built from 14 residues. Trimming removed 0 bases from V and 6 bases from J, with 11 bases in between. CDR1 is LGHNA and CDR2 is YNFKEQ in the germline V gene. CDR3 sequence (DNA): TGTGCCAGCAGCCAAGAGGAGGTTTCTGCTGAAGCTTTCTTT. It translates to CASSQEEVSAEAFF.

The chain carries TRBV28 and TRBJ2-1; D could derive from TRBD1 or TRBD2 (6 bases each). From germline, CDR1 is MDHEN and CDR2 SYDVKM. This CDR3 spans 14 amino acids. CDR3 residues: CAIRSRGGHNEQFF. In nucleotides, the CDR3 is TGTGCGATCCGTAGCAGGGGAGGACACAATGAGCAGTTCTTC.

Only a few counts were recorded for this clone. The chain couples TRBV28 to TRBJ1-3, with 7 bases that match TRBD1. The J segment lost 6 bases and the V segment lost 1 base, leaving 6 bases of the junction unmatched. The germline CDR1 and CDR2 sequences are MDHEN and SYDVKM. The CDR3 consists of 15 residues. The DNA of the CDR3 is TGTGCCAGCAGTTTATTGTCAGGGGGTTTAAACACCATATATTTT. It codes for CASSLLSGGLNTIYF.

V and J are TRBV10-3 and TRBJ1-1; D is ambiguous. The CDR3 loop spans 14 amino acids. V was cut by 5 bases and J by 8 bases, with 18 bases left in between. In germline, CDR1 is ENHRY, CDR2 SYGVKD. CDR3 amino acids: CAISSHPGGEEAFF. The DNA for the CDR3 is TGTGCCATCAGTTCTCACCCGGGCGGGGAAGAAGCTTTCTTT.

This clone showed up just once. This chain uses TRBV28 with TRBJ2-7, with 7 bases that match TRBD1. The CDR3 runs to 13 residues. Looked up from germline, CDR1 is MDHEN and CDR2 is SYDVKM. The junction had 9 bases not matched to a gene; V was cut back by 9 bases and J by 4 bases. In DNA form, the CDR3 reads TGTGCCAGTAGGGACAGCCGGGTTTACGAGCAGTACTTC. Amino acid sequence: CASRDSRVYEQYF.

This clone occurred a few times. J is TRBJ2-1 and V is TRBV7-2; D not resolved. The CDR3 is 14 residues long. Trimming left V 5 bases short and J 6 bases short, with 14 bases between. CDR1 is SGHTA, CDR2 FQGNSA, per germline. The CDR3 DNA reads as TGTGCCAGCAGCCCATCTATCTCTGGCAATGAGCAGTTCTTC. It is translated as CASSPSISGNEQFF.

The chain links TRBV1 to TRBJ1-6; the D segment call TRBD1 is taken from the table without a DNA check. TRBV1 is a recognized pseudogene. The CDR3 covers 19 residues. The CDR3 reads CTSSNRDRGRSSYNSPLHF. The DNA of the CDR3 is TGCACCAGCAGCAATCGGGACAGGGGTAGGAGCTCCTATAATTCACCCCTCCACTTT.

The V gene is TRBV7-6, the J gene TRBJ2-3; no reliable D call. CDR1 SGHVS and CDR2 FNYEAQ come from the germline V gene. This CDR3 has 14 amino acids. The V end lost 5 bases, the J end lost 2 bases, and 11 bases lay between the germline ends. The CDR3 sequence: CASSPTQYTDTQYF. DNA for the CDR3: TGTGCCAGCAGCCCGACTCAGTACACAGATACGCAGTATTTT.

V gene TRBV28 combines with J gene TRBJ1-3; D unclear. CDR1 is MDHEN, CDR2 SYDVKM, per germline. The CDR3 spans 14 residues. The V gene lost 2 bases and the J gene lost 2 bases, with 7 bases spanning the gap. CDR3 nucleotide sequence: TGTGCCAGCAGTTTAAGTGGAGCTGGAAACACCATATATTTT. Protein sequence: CASSLSGAGNTIYF.

The chain links TRBV10-3 to TRBJ2-7; 7 positions agree with TRBD1. From germline, CDR1 is ENHRY and CDR2 SYGVKD. This CDR3 has 13 residues. With 10 bases clipped from V and 1 base from J, the junction kept 7 bases outside the gene matches. The CDR3 here is CASRPGQSYEQYF. For the CDR3, the DNA is TGTGCCAGCCGACCGGGACAGTCCTACGAGCAGTACTTC.

The chain is built from TRBV9 and TRBJ2-1; 11 bases agree with TRBD2. V lost 0 bases, J lost 6 bases, and 5 bases stayed unmatched. CDR3 length: 16 residues. Per germline, CDR1 SGDLS and CDR2 YYNGEE. The DNA of the CDR3 is TGTGCCAGCAGCGTAGTGGGTAGCGGGAGGGCCAATGAGCAGTTCTTC. Its protein is CASSVVGSGRANEQFF.

The table lists this clone with a few counts. The V gene is TRBV5-1, the J gene TRBJ1-2; 8 nucleotides match TRBD1. CDR3 length: 13 amino acids. V lost 6 bases and J lost 3; bases outside the gene matches: 4. Germline CDR1 and CDR2: SGHRS and YFSETQ. The CDR3 DNA sequence: TGCGCCAGCAATACAGGGGGAGACTATGGCTACACCTTC. It yields the protein CASNTGGDYGYTF.

This clone was recorded many times. V is TRBV28 and J is TRBJ2-2; perhaps D is TRBD1 or TRBD2 (5 bases each). Germline V gives CDR1 MDHEN, CDR2 SYDVKM. The CDR3 covers 14 residues. V shed 6 bases and J shed 6 bases, with 14 bases lying between them. CDR3 in DNA: TGTGCCAGCAGGGGACCCGGCGAGGCCGGGGAGCTGTTTTTT. Translation: CASRGPGEAGELFF.

This clone came up once. A junction end diverges from the germline sequence, so it may reflect a read error. The V call is TRBV28, the J call TRBJ2-7; 11 nucleotides agree with TRBD2. This CDR3 comprises 12 residues. Germline V CDR1 and CDR2: MDHEN, SYDVKM. The CDR3 loop is CAILPTSGIMNF. The CDR3 nucleotides read TGTGCCATCTTACCGACTAGCGGGATCATGAACTTC.

The chain combines TRBV11-1 with TRBJ2-5, with D perhaps TRBD2 (6 bases). The CDR3 sequence is 15 residues long. V was pared by 1 base and J by 4 bases, with 13 bases between. Germline V gene lookup returns CDR1 SGHAT and CDR2 FQDESV (reference sequence). The CDR3 here is CASSLEGGEAETQYF. DNA of the CDR3: TGTGCCAGCAGCTTAGAAGGAGGGGAGGCAGAGACCCAGTACTTC.

The chain carries TRBV5-6 and TRBJ1-3, with TRBD1 matching 7 bases. The V gene end was trimmed by 3 bases and the J gene end by 1 base; junction bases not matched to a gene: 7. Per germline, CDR1 SGHDT and CDR2 YYEEEE. The CDR3 extends over 16 amino acids. CDR3 sequence: CASSWGVQGSGNTIYF. In DNA form, the CDR3 reads TGTGCCAGCAGCTGGGGGGTACAGGGGTCTGGAAACACCATATATTTT.

This clone was counted between two and nine times. The CDR3 protein is CASTKDRGSGQPQHF. In DNA, the CDR3 is TGTGCCAGCACCAAGGACAGGGGGTCGGGACAGCCCCAGCATTTT. This chain links TRBV2 with TRBJ1-5; 10 bases line up with TRBD1. Germline lookup yields CDR1 SNHLY and CDR2 FYNNEI. V lost 7 bases to trimming and J lost 7 bases; unmatched junction nucleotides: 10. There are 15 residues in the CDR3.